This entry concerns a single TCR beta chain. Repertoires were generated with immunoSEQ multiplex PCR, while TCRdb's copy carries only in-frame clones and drops some. This table has some 2,000,000 clones, 95% appearing once. Trimming took 8 bases from V and 2 from J, leaving 20 bases between them. The CDR3 totals 16 residues. CDR1 SGHVS and CDR2 FQNEAQ come from the germline V gene. The data originate from a study of shared clonotypes between healthy human individuals. The chain links TRBV7-8 to TRBJ2-3, with unresolved D. The TCR comes from a man between 18 and 35 years old in good health. Sequenced material: naive CD4+ T cells sorted from blood. The sample's subset: CD45RA+ positively selected. CDR3 sequence (DNA): TGTGCCAGCCGACCGCGGAGAGCCATACTCACAGATACGCAGTATTTT. Protein product: CASRPRRAILTDTQYF. Supplemented by reference TRBV7-8 and TRBJ2-3, the full variable domain reads GAGVSQSPRYKVAKRGQDVALRCDPISGHVSLFWYQQALGQGPEFLTYFQNEAQLDKSGLPSDRFFAERPEGSVSTLKIQRTQQEDSAVYLCASRPRRAILTDTQYFGPGTRLTVL.